This T cell receptor (beta chain) was captured in a study of T cell changes during pregnancy in multiple sclerosis. Clones were read by immunoSEQ multiplex PCR, and TCRdb kept only the in-frame ones, dropping some. The top ten hold under 0.7% of the sample, which has tens of thousands of clones, approximately 91% seen once. The germline V gene encodes CDR1 SGHTA and CDR2 FQGNSA. This CDR3 contains 18 residues. Details on this clone: A read error may account for a junction end that differs from germline.

This receptor was taken from a female donor with multiple sclerosis, enrolled in a pregnancy study. Sequenced material: CD4+ T cells from peripheral blood mononuclear cells, taken in the first trimester of pregnancy. This sequence joins TRBV7-2 and TRBJ2-2; 9 positions agree with TRBD1. The CDR3 DNA reads TGTGCCAGCAGCTTAGCAGTGGGGGGCCTGGGACAGGGCGGGGAGCTGCTTTTT. Translated, it gives CASSLAVGGLGQGGELLF.